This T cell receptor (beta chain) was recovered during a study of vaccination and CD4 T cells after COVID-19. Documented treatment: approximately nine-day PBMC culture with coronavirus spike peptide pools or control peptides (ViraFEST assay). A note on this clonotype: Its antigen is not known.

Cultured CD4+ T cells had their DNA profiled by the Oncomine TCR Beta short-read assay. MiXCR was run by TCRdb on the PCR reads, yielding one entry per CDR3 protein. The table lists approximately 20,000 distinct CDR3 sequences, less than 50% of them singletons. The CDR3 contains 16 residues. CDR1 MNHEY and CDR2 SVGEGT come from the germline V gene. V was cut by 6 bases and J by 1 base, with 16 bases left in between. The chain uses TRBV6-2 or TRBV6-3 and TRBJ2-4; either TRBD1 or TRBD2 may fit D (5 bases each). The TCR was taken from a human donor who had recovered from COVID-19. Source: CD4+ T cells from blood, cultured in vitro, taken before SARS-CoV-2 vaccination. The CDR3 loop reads CASRRRDLSAKNIQYF. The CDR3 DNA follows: TGTGCCAGCAGACGCCGGGACCTTAGTGCCAAAAACATTCAGTACTTC.